The entry below gives a single T cell receptor beta chain sequence along with its context. Its antigen is undetermined. CDR1 SEHNR and CDR2 FQNEAQ come from the germline V gene (reference sequence). V trimming: 5 bases; J trimming: 2 bases; junction bases outside the gene matches: 10. This CDR3 region has 17 residues. The data were obtained in a study of cytomegalovirus exposure and HLA in healthy donors. Points from the study as a whole: Accounts indicate the classifier identified cytomegalovirus status with strong specificity and sensitivity. The later analysis indicated that the majority of CMV-associated TCR beta chains appeared HLA-restricted. Further analysis, carried out later, found HLA-associated TCR beta chains more clonally expanded than equally common other chains. While the bulk of TCR sequences proved rare, some public TCRs turned up in many donors.

This PCR relied on a set of 60 Vbeta primers and 13 Jbeta primers. Libraries were prepared by immunoSEQ multiplex PCR; TCRdb keeps only in-frame clonotypes and omits some of them. The repertoire shows approximately 47,000 clones; the top ten hold 17%. Sequencing input: PBMCs. The genes are TRBV7-9 and TRBJ2-3; TRBD2 aligns across 10 bases. This sequence was found in a male donor in good health and CMV-seronegative. This CDR3 reads CASSPPRSGGSTDTQYF. The CDR3 nucleotides are TGTGCCAGCAGCCCCCCCCGTAGCGGGGGGTCCACAGATACGCAGTATTTT.